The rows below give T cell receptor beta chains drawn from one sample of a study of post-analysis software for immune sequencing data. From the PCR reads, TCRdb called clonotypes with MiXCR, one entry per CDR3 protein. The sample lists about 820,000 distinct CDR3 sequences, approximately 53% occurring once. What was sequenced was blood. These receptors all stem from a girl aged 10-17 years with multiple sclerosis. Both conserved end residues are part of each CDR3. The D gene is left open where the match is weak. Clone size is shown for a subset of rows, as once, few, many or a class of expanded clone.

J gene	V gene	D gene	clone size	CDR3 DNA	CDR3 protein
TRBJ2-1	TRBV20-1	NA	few	TGCAGTGCTGAACCTTTGTACAATGAGCAGTTCTTC	CSAEPLYNEQFF
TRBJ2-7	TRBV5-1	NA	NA	TGCGCCAGCAGCTTGGAGGGAGGAAACCGCTACGAGCAGTACTTC	CASSLEGGNRYEQYF
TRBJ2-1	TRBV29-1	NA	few	TGCAGCGGTTCGGTCATACGGGATGAGCAGTTCTTC	CSGSVIRDEQFF
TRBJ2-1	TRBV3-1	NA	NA	TGTGCCAGCAGCCAAGCGAAGGTCTCCAGATCCTACAATGAGCAGTTCTTC	CASSQAKVSRSYNEQFF
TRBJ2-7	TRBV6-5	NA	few	TGTGCCAGCAGTTACCGAGGGCAGGGGTCAACCTACGAGCAGTACTTC	CASSYRGQGSTYEQYF
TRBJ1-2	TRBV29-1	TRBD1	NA	TGCAGCGTTAGTGACAGGGGGAACTATGGCTACACCTTC	CSVSDRGNYGYTF
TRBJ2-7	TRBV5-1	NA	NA	TGCGCCAGCACTGGTGGCGGAACCTCCTACGAGCAGTACTTC	CASTGGGTSYEQYF
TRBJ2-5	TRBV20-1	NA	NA	TGCAGTGCTATTACAAGCGCCCTACCAGAGACCCAGTACTTC	CSAITSALPETQYF
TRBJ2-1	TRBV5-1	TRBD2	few	TGCGCCAGCAGCTTGGGAGGACTAGCGGGGGGGCAAAATGAGCAGTTCTTC	CASSLGGLAGGQNEQFF
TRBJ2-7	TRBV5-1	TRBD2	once	TGCGCCAGCAGCCCTACCGGGCGGGGGTACGAGCAGTACTTC	CASSPTGRGYEQYF
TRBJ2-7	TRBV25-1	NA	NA	TGTGCCAGCAGTGACCAGGGGCGCCCCTCCTACGAGCAGTACTTC	CASSDQGRPSYEQYF
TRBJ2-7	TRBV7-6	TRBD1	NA	TGTGCCAGCAGCTTAGGGCCTGGACAGGCCCACAGCTCCTACGAGCAGTACTTC	CASSLGPGQAHSSYEQYF
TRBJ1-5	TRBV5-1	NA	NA	TGCGCCAGCAGCTCACTAATTCCGAGGACAGTCAATCAGCCCCAGCATTTT	CASSSLIPRTVNQPQHF
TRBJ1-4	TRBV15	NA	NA	TGTGCCACCAGCAGAGCTCTGCGATCAAATGAAAAACTGTTTTTT	CATSRALRSNEKLFF
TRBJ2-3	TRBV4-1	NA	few	TGCGCCAGCAGCCAAGCGACACTTTCTAGCACAGATACGCAGTATTTT	CASSQATLSSTDTQYF
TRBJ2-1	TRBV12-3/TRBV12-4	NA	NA	TGTGCCAGCAGTTGGCAACTAGGCTCCTACAATGAGCAGTTCTTC	CASSWQLGSYNEQFF
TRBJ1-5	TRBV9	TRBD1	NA	TGTGCCAGCAGCGTAGGTCCAGGGGGGAGAACCCAGCATTTT	CASSVGPGGRTQHF